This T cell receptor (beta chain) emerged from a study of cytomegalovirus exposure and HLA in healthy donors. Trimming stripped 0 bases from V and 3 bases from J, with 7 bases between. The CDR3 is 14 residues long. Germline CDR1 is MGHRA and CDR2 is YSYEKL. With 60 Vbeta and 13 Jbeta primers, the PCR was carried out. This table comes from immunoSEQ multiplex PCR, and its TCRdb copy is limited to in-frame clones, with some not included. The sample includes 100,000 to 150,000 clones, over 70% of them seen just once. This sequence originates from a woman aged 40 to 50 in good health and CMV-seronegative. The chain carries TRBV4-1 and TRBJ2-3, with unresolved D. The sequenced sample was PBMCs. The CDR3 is CASSQDMRTDTQYF. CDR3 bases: TGCGCCAGCAGCCAAGATATGAGAACAGATACGCAGTATTTT.